This TCR beta chain was captured by sequencing in a study of blood T cell repertoires in COVID-19. Study information: Samples representing acute and convalescent COVID-19 were sourced from the United States, Italy and Spain.

In the source study's methods: The authors estimated nucleated cell counts from reference gene primer amplification. Measured with immunoSEQ multiplex PCR; TCRdb has only the in-frame clones, and not every one. The D gene and trimming were derived from the DNA, and the V and J assignments and clone size from that table. The sample includes 200,000 to 300,000 clones, 86% of them seen just once. Those who participated ranged in age from roughly 18 to 89 years and resided in approximately 23 US areas. Cohort 3 donors were reported recovered after two negative PCRs, clearance, or symptom resolution. The CDR3 runs to 14 residues. The V gene's germline CDR1 is SGHTA and CDR2 FQGNSA. The ends were cut back, 3 bases at V and 5 bases at J, with 10 bases in the middle.

The J gene is TRBJ2-2, the V gene TRBV7-2, with D possibly being TRBD1 (5 bases). The sample taken for sequencing was PBMCs or T cells enriched from blood (not recorded which). This TCR was sampled from a woman aged 18-29 years who had recovered from COVID-19. The CDR3 loop is CASSFQGWTGELFF. The CDR3 DNA sequence: TGTGCCAGCAGCTTCCAGGGTTGGACCGGGGAGCTGTTTTTT.